The 9 T cell receptor beta chains below were found in one sample sequenced in a study of T cells after somatic rescue of genetic block. TCRdb's copy holds only in-frame clones and misses some; the assay was immunoSEQ multiplex PCR. Among about 88,000 clones, about 90% were seen once, and the ten largest hold 1.6%. Specimen: peripheral blood mononuclear cells (PBMCs). The source is a woman in her late teens or twenties.

This sequence joins TRBV18 and TRBJ2-1; a weak D match, TRBD2 (5 bases). The V end lost 3 bases, the J end lost 4 bases, and 10 bases lay between the germline ends. The CDR3 totals 14 residues. Germline V lookup: CDR1 KGHSH, CDR2 LQKENI. CDR3 sequence: CASSPTGEYNEQFF. As DNA, the CDR3 is TGTGCCAGCTCACCGACCGGGGAATACAATGAGCAGTTCTTC.

V gene TRBV10-3 combines with J gene TRBJ2-1, with TRBD2 matching 9 bases. This CDR3 region has 17 residues. Unmatched junction bases numbered 12, after V lost 7 bases and J lost 2 bases. Per the germline V gene, CDR1 is ENHRY and CDR2 is SYGVKD. The CDR3 loop reads CAITSPEKREAYNEQFF. The CDR3 DNA reads TGTGCCATCACCTCCCCGGAAAAGCGGGAGGCCTACAATGAGCAGTTCTTC.

The CDR3 bases are TGTGCCAGCAGCCTGGAGGTCACTGAAGCTTTCTTT. Its protein product is CASSLEVTEAFF. The genes are TRBV7-9 and TRBJ1-1; the D is unclear. Germline loops: CDR1 SEHNR, CDR2 FQNEAQ (reference sequence). Trimming removed 5 bases from V and 4 bases from J, with 8 bases in between. The CDR3 is 12 amino acids.

The rearrangement joins TRBV6-1 to TRBJ2-7; D is ambiguous. Trimming removed 1 base at V and 3 bases at J, with 4 bases between. Germline V lookup: CDR1 MNHNS, CDR2 SASEGT. The CDR3 runs 12 residues. The CDR3 nucleotides read TGTGCCAGCAGTGAAGTAGGCTACGAGCAGTACTTC. Translated, it gives CASSEVGYEQYF.

The genes are TRBV11-3 and TRBJ2-3; 7 positions match TRBD1. Germline V gene data show CDR1 as SGHNT and CDR2 as YENEEA. The CDR3 has 12 amino acids. With 5 bases clipped from V and 5 bases from J, the junction kept 1 base outside the gene matches. The CDR3: CASSPGGDTQYF. The CDR3 nucleotides read TGTGCCAGCAGCCCAGGGGGAGATACGCAGTATTTT.

The CDR3 DNA reads as TGTGCCAGCAGCCAACATCCTGACGGGGAAGTAGGGACCCAGTACTTC. Amino acid sequence: CASSQHPDGEVGTQYF. This sequence joins TRBV4-2 and TRBJ2-5; D possibly corresponds to TRBD2 (5 bases). Germline V CDR1 and CDR2: LGHNA, YNFKEQ. This CDR3 region has 16 residues. Deletions cut 2 bases from V and 7 bases from J, with 20 bases between.

V gene TRBV28 combines with J gene TRBJ2-7; no clear D. The V gene lost 8 bases and the J gene lost 1 base, with 12 bases spanning the gap. The CDR3 runs to 13 residues. In germline, CDR1 is MDHEN, CDR2 SYDVKM. CDR3 nucleotides: TGTGCCAGCGGCCGATTGGGGTCCTACGAGCAGTACTTC. Translation: CASGRLGSYEQYF.

The rearrangement uses TRBV10-3 and TRBJ2-3; D is undetermined. The germline V gene has CDR1 ENHRY and CDR2 SYGVKD. V dropped 7 bases and J dropped 0 bases, with 11 bases sitting between them. The CDR3 has 14 residues. The CDR3 region has the DNA TGTGCCATCACCGACGTGGACAGCACAGATACGCAGTATTTT. This sequence encodes CAITDVDSTDTQYF.

This chain connects TRBV9 to TRBJ1-1; D gene unclear. Germline loops: CDR1 SGDLS, CDR2 YYNGEE. Trimming stripped 3 bases from V and 1 base from J, with 13 bases between. The CDR3 spans 15 residues. CDR3 in amino acids: CASSAVPTGNTEAFF. The CDR3 nucleotides read TGTGCCAGCAGCGCCGTCCCGACCGGGAACACTGAAGCTTTCTTT.